The 16 T cell receptor beta chains listed next were all sequenced from one sample in a study of T cell responses to AZD1222 COVID-19 vaccine. Clones were read by immunoSEQ multiplex PCR, and TCRdb kept only the in-frame ones, dropping some. The sample shows 140,000 or so clones, almost 90% of them seen only once. Specimen: peripheral blood, collected on day 0 of AZD1222 vaccination. The origin of the receptors is an adult in good health.

This chain uses TRBV7-9 with TRBJ1-5; possible D gene TRBD1, 6 bases. The CDR3 sequence is 15 residues long. The germline V gene encodes CDR1 SEHNR and CDR2 FQNEAQ (reference sequence). Trimming left V 6 bases short and J 2 bases short, with 14 bases between. Written as DNA, the CDR3 is TGTGCCAGCAGTGCGTGGGGGGCAGGCAATCAGCCCCAGCATTTT. Amino acids: CASSAWGAGNQPQHF.

This chain uses TRBV9 with TRBJ1-3, with D possibly TRBD1 on 6 matching bases. V lost 4 bases and J 7 bases, leaving 24 bases between the germline ends. CDR3 length: 17 amino acids. CDR1 and CDR2 (germline): SGDLS, YYNGEE. This chain's CDR3 is CASSSGVDGWTENTIYF. The DNA for the CDR3 is TGTGCCAGCAGCTCAGGGGTCGACGGGTGGACAGAGAACACCATATATTTT.

This clone occurred once. The chain employs TRBV6-5 and TRBJ2-1; 8 bases match TRBD2. The CDR3 has 15 residues. V was clipped by 4 bases and J by 3 bases; unmatched bases: 5. Germline V gene data show CDR1 as MNHEY and CDR2 as SVGAGI. The CDR3 is CASSFWREDYNEQFF. For the CDR3, the DNA is TGTGCCAGCAGTTTCTGGCGGGAGGACTACAATGAGCAGTTCTTC.

CDR3 sequence: CASSEFRRASNQPQHF. CDR3 coding DNA: TGTGCCAGCAGTGAATTTAGGCGAGCGAGCAATCAGCCCCAGCATTTT. The chain couples TRBV6-1 to TRBJ1-5; D gene uncertain. Looked up from germline, CDR1 is MNHNS and CDR2 is SASEGT. The CDR3 totals 16 residues. The V end was cut by 2 bases, the J end by 1 base, with 12 bases between.

V and J are TRBV7-2 and TRBJ1-2, with D possibly matching TRBD1 (5 bases). The CDR3 extends over 14 amino acids. Germline CDR1 reads SGHTA; CDR2 reads FQGNSA. Trimming stripped 1 base from V and 4 bases from J, with 10 bases between. CDR3: CASSLGGVGYGYTF. CDR3 coding DNA: TGTGCCAGCAGCTTAGGGGGCGTGGGCTATGGCTACACCTTC. The whole variable domain, remainder taken from reference TRBV7-2 and TRBJ1-2, is GAGVSQSPSNKVTEKGKDVELRCDPISGHTALYWYRQSLGQGLEFLIYFQGNSAPDKSGLPSDRFSAERTGGSVSTLTIQRTQQEDSAVYLCASSLGGVGYGYTFGSGTRLTVV.

A remark on this clone: The identical CDR3 is also encoded by other nucleotide sequences in the sample. The V call is TRBV29-1, the J call TRBJ1-1; D is uncertain. Germline V gives CDR1 SQVTM, CDR2 ANQGSEA. V lost 4 bases and J lost 5, with 11 bases in between. This CDR3 spans 12 amino acids. CDR3 DNA sequence: TGCAGCGTTGGGATAGGCGGGACTGAAGCTTTCTTT. Its translation: CSVGIGGTEAFF.

This clone occurred once. The V call is TRBV9, the J call TRBJ1-4; D gene uncertain. CDR1 SGDLS and CDR2 YYNGEE come from the germline V gene. The V end was cut by 0 bases, the J end by 3 bases, with 9 bases between. CDR3 size: 15 residues. The DNA for the CDR3 is TGTGCCAGCAGCGTAGCCCCCTCGGCTAATGAAAAACTGTTTTTT. Translated: CASSVAPSANEKLFF.

The chain combines TRBV4-1 with TRBJ1-2; D uncertain. Trimming shortened V by 4 bases and J by 4 bases, and 13 bases separated the two germline ends. Germline assignment: CDR1 MGHRA and CDR2 YSYEKL. The CDR3 runs 14 residues. The CDR3 DNA reads as TGCGCCAGCAGCCCAGGACGAGAATCCTATGGCTACACCTTC. Its protein product is CASSPGRESYGYTF.

The V and J genes are TRBV27 and TRBJ2-1; D not resolved. The V end lost 3 bases, the J end lost 3 bases, and 12 bases lay between the germline ends. The CDR3 extends over 15 amino acids. CDR1 MNHEY and CDR2 SMNVEV come from the germline V gene (reference sequence). The CDR3 DNA is TGTGCCAGCAGTTTGGCATGGAACAGCTACAATGAGCAGTTCTTC. It translates to CASSLAWNSYNEQFF.

The V gene is TRBV7-5, the J gene TRBJ1-2. TRBV7-5 is a pseudogene segment. CDR3 size: 17 residues. This CDR3 is CVRSLGDGGRNNYGYTF. CDR3 DNA sequence: TGTGTCAGAAGCTTAGGGGACGGGGGCAGGAATAACTATGGCTACACCTTC.

The chain carries TRBV19 and TRBJ2-2, with D uncertain. The CDR3 consists of 15 residues. Trimming took 3 bases from V and 1 from J, leaving 9 bases between them. Germline CDR1 is LNHDA and CDR2 is SQIVND (reference sequence). The CDR3 here is CASSMASMNTGELFF. The CDR3 DNA reads TGTGCCAGTAGTATGGCCAGCATGAACACCGGGGAGCTGTTTTTT.

The chain couples TRBV14 to TRBJ1-6; D is ambiguous. CDR1 and CDR2 from the germline V gene are SGHDN and FVKESK. The germline V and J ends were trimmed by 5 bases and 9 bases, with 20 bases remaining between them. The CDR3 covers 16 residues. Here the CDR3 reads CASSSSLIGRVSPLHF. The CDR3, as DNA: TGTGCCAGCAGCTCCTCTCTGATTGGGAGGGTTTCACCCCTCCACTTT.

The J gene is TRBJ1-2, the V gene TRBV5-6, with TRBD1 matching 7 bases. Germline V lookup: CDR1 SGHDT, CDR2 YYEEEE. This CDR3 is 14 amino acids long. V trimming: 4 bases; J trimming: 2 bases; junction bases outside the gene matches: 5. CDR3 loop: CASSGLTGNYGYTF. DNA for the CDR3: TGTGCCAGCAGCGGGCTGACAGGGAACTATGGCTACACCTTC.

This chain links TRBV6-5 with TRBJ2-7; 8 positions agree with TRBD2. V shed 4 bases and J 3 bases; nucleotides not matched to a gene: 5. This CDR3 spans 14 amino acids. Germline V gene lookup returns CDR1 MNHEY and CDR2 SVGAGI. CDR3 loop: CASSSAGVNYEQYF. The CDR3 DNA follows: TGTGCCAGCAGTTCAGCGGGAGTAAACTACGAGCAGTACTTC.

This clone was seen once. V and J are TRBV5-4 and TRBJ2-7, with D maybe TRBD2 (6 bases). Germline-derived CDR1 and CDR2 are SGHNT and YYREEE (reference sequence). V shed 4 bases and J shed 0 bases, with 11 bases lying between them. The CDR3 runs to 14 residues. The chain's CDR3 is CASSPGESSYEQYF. DNA for the CDR3: TGTGCCAGCAGCCCGGGGGAGAGCTCCTACGAGCAGTACTTC.

The table lists this clone with a few counts. This chain uses TRBV6-1 with TRBJ1-5; tentative D call: TRBD1 (6 bases). V was clipped by 0 bases and J by 7 bases, with 13 bases between them. The CDR3 length is 15 residues. Germline lookup yields CDR1 MNHNS and CDR2 SASEGT. The CDR3 coding sequence is TGTGCCAGCAGTGAAGCGTCGTCAGGGGCGCAGCCCCAGCATTTT. Protein product: CASSEASSGAQPQHF.